This T cell receptor (beta chain) originates from a study of blood T cell repertoires in COVID-19. Turning to the study itself: Sources were T cells, B-cell-depleted T cells, or PBMCs; the material itself was cDNA or gDNA.

Authors' analysis steps: Scientists estimated how many nucleated cells there were by amplifying reference gene primers. Sequencing was performed with immunoSEQ multiplex PCR; in TCRdb, only in-frame clones are kept and a portion is missing. V and J calls and clone size are as listed in that table; D and trimming were resolved from the DNA. This table holds around 25,000 clones, roughly 73% found once. This clone was observed once. This TCR was recovered from a human donor in a cohort sampled during active or convalescent COVID-19. Sequenced sample: peripheral blood.

In nucleotides, the CDR3 is TGTGCCAGTAGCAATGCCGGGACAGTCCAAGAGACCCAGTACTTC. It is translated as CASSNAGTVQETQYF. The rearrangement joins TRBV19 to TRBJ2-5; 7 bases agree with TRBD1. The CDR3 is made up of 15 amino acids. V shed 6 bases, J shed 1 base, and the junction held 8 bases outside the gene matches. Germline loops: CDR1 LNHDA, CDR2 SQIVND (reference sequence).